The 9 T cell receptor beta chains reported below all come from one sample, sequenced in a study of long-term antiretroviral therapy in people with HIV. Version v3.0 of the immunoSEQ assay was performed at survey level. TCRdb's copy holds only in-frame clones and misses some; the assay was immunoSEQ multiplex PCR. The sample records roughly 13,000 clones, just over 75% being singletons. Source: unsorted PBMCs, taken 1.3 years before starting antiretroviral therapy. The receptors were gathered from a middle-aged man with HIV.

The chain joins TRBV5-1 to TRBJ1-1; 7 nucleotides align to TRBD1. The V gene end was trimmed by 0 bases and the J gene end by 4 bases; junction bases not matched to a gene: 6. Germline V gene data show CDR1 as SGHRS and CDR2 as YFSETQ. The CDR3 loop spans 15 amino acids. CDR3 nucleotide sequence: TGCGCCAGCAGCTTGGGCTCTACAGGGGCCACTGAAGCTTTCTTT. It yields the protein CASSLGSTGATEAFF.

CDR3 in amino acids: CASSLGYEKLFF. The CDR3 bases are TGTGCCAGCAGCTTGGGTTATGAAAAACTGTTTTTT. The chain recombines TRBV7-9 with TRBJ1-4; D is undetermined. CDR3 length equals 12 residues. Germline-derived CDR1 and CDR2 are SEHNR and FQNEAQ (reference sequence). The V and J ends lost 3 bases and 6 bases respectively, with 5 bases between them.

This CDR3 is CAISDPGGSTDTQYF. The CDR3 DNA sequence: TGTGCCATCAGTGATCCAGGGGGAAGCACAGATACGCAGTATTTT. The chain is built from TRBV10-3 and TRBJ2-3; 7 nucleotides align to TRBD1. The CDR3 extends over 15 amino acids. Trimming at V came to 3 bases and at J to 0 bases, leaving 3 bases not matched to a gene. Germline CDR1 and CDR2: ENHRY and SYGVKD.

The rearrangement joins TRBV10-3 to TRBJ1-1, with D perhaps matching TRBD1 (5 bases). The germline V and J ends were trimmed by 3 bases and 3 bases, with 5 bases remaining between them. This CDR3 spans 12 amino acids. Germline V gene lookup returns CDR1 ENHRY and CDR2 SYGVKD. Here the CDR3 reads CAISEGDTEAFF. CDR3 nucleotides: TGTGCCATCAGTGAAGGGGACACTGAAGCTTTCTTT.

This chain links TRBV4-2 with TRBJ2-6; 8 nucleotides align to TRBD1. This CDR3 comprises 15 residues. V was pared by 11 bases and J by 1 base, with 7 bases of the junction left unmatched. In germline, CDR1 is LGHNA, CDR2 YNFKEQ. The CDR3 region has the DNA TGTGCCGTGGGACAGGATCCATCTGGGGCCAACGTCCTGACTTTC. It yields the protein CAVGQDPSGANVLTF.

As regards this clone: Other DNA sequences of this sample code for an identical CDR3. The chain has TRBV27 and TRBJ1-3; D is uncertain. V dropped 0 bases and J dropped 1 base, with 10 bases sitting between them. The CDR3 is made up of 16 amino acids. Germline V gene data show CDR1 as MNHEY and CDR2 as SMNVEV (reference sequence). The CDR3 bases are TGTGCCAGCAGTTTATCGGCCTCTGGTTCTGGAAACACCATATATTTT. The encoded protein is CASSLSASGSGNTIYF.

The chain carries TRBV5-8 and TRBJ2-5; D ambiguous. Trimming pared 4 bases from V and 1 base from J, leaving 2 bases between. The germline gives CDR1 SGHTS, CDR2 YDEGEE. This CDR3 has 11 residues. The CDR3 here is CASSLQETQYF. The CDR3 region has the DNA TGTGCCAGCAGCCTCCAAGAGACCCAGTACTTC.

This rearrangement joins TRBV11-2 to TRBJ2-1; 7 nucleotides line up with TRBD2. The CDR3 runs to 16 residues. The germline V gene encodes CDR1 SGHAT and CDR2 FQNNGV. Unmatched junction bases numbered 6, after V lost 3 bases and J lost 1 base. In DNA, the CDR3 is TGTGCCAGCAGCTTGAGGTGGGGGGGGTCCTACAATGAGCAGTTCTTC. Protein sequence: CASSLRWGGSYNEQFF.

The sample holds one count of this clone. V usage is TRBV5-5 and J usage is TRBJ2-1; D might be TRBD1 (5 bases). Trimming shortened V by 8 bases and J by 4 bases, and 19 bases separated the two germline ends. The CDR3 has 15 amino acids. Germline V gene data show CDR1 as SGHKS and CDR2 as YYEKEE (reference sequence). The CDR3 DNA reads TGTGCCAGTCGGATTGGGGCAGACCCTTACAATGAGCAGTTCTTC. Protein product: CASRIGADPYNEQFF. Drawing the rest from reference TRBV5-5 and TRBJ2-1, the complete variable domain is DAGVTQSPTHLIKTRGQQVTLRCSPISGHKSVSWYQQVLGQGPQFIFQYYEKEERGRGNFPDRFSARQFPNYSSELNVNALLLGDSALYLCASRIGADPYNEQFFGPGTRLTVL.